This TCR beta chain was observed in a study of blood T cell repertoires in COVID-19. Sequencing was performed with immunoSEQ multiplex PCR; in TCRdb, only in-frame clones are kept and a portion is missing. This table holds roughly 43,000 clones, more than 85% found once. This clone appeared a single time. V was pared by 4 bases and J by 0 bases, with 6 bases of the junction left unmatched. CDR1 and CDR2 (germline): SGHRS, YFSETQ. This CDR3 is 15 amino acids long. The sequenced material came from PBMCs or T cells enriched from blood (not recorded which). This receptor was identified in a woman in her forties or fifties who had recovered from COVID-19. The chain employs TRBV5-1 and TRBJ2-5; TRBD1 matches 7 bases. In nucleotides, the CDR3 is TGCGCCAGCAGCATCGGGACAGATGACCAAGAGACCCAGTACTTC. It codes for CASSIGTDDQETQYF.